This is a list of T cell receptor beta chains from one sample in a study of identical twins. TCRdb independently ran MiXCR on the 5' RACE reads; one entry per CDR3 protein. The sample includes some 300,000 distinct CDR3 sequences, more than 9% of them seen just once. The sample was also reused in another study, on yellow fever vaccine responses in identical twins.

The sequenced material came from CD8+ T cells sorted from blood. These receptor sequences come from a woman aged 18-35 years in good health. Both conserved end residues are part of each CDR3. Fields, in order: D gene, V gene, CDR3 length, clone size, J gene, CDR3 DNA, CDR3 protein. D genes are given only for firm matches. Part of the rows lack a size; the others show once, few, many or a class for expanded clones.

d_gene: NA
v_gene: TRBV20-1
len: 17
abundance: few
j_gene: TRBJ2-3
CDR3nt: TGCAGTGCCACGAGGGGCCTGACCAACCCAATTCCAGATACGCAGTATTTT
CDR3aa: CSATRGLTNPIPDTQYF

d_gene: TRBD2
v_gene: TRBV29-1
len: 15
abundance: NA
j_gene: TRBJ2-3
CDR3nt: TGCAGCGTGGAGACTAGCGGGGTCGGTCCAGATACGCAGTATTTT
CDR3aa: CSVETSGVGPDTQYF

d_gene: TRBD1
v_gene: TRBV25-1
len: 13
abundance: NA
j_gene: TRBJ2-5
CDR3nt: TGTGCCAGCACCACAGGGGGGACAGAGACCCAGTACTTC
CDR3aa: CASTTGGTETQYF

d_gene: NA
v_gene: TRBV9
len: 15
abundance: NA
j_gene: TRBJ2-2
CDR3nt: TGTGCCAGCAGCGTGGATAGCGGCTACACCGGGGAGCTGTTTTTT
CDR3aa: CASSVDSGYTGELFF

d_gene: TRBD2
v_gene: TRBV11-3
len: 16
abundance: few
j_gene: TRBJ2-1
CDR3nt: TGTGCCAGCAGCTTAGATCCGCTAGCGGGATACAATGAGCAGTTCTTC
CDR3aa: CASSLDPLAGYNEQFF

d_gene: NA
v_gene: TRBV27
len: 14
abundance: NA
j_gene: TRBJ2-1
CDR3nt: TGTGCCAGCCTTGCGGGGCGCTCCTACAATGAGCAGTTCTTC
CDR3aa: CASLAGRSYNEQFF

d_gene: NA
v_gene: TRBV7-9
len: 15
abundance: NA
j_gene: TRBJ2-7
CDR3nt: TGTGCCAGCAGCTCGCCTGGGGGTCCCTCCTACGAGCAGTACTTC
CDR3aa: CASSSPGGPSYEQYF

d_gene: NA
v_gene: TRBV14
len: 15
abundance: once
j_gene: TRBJ2-5
CDR3nt: TGTGCCAGCAGCCAAGTAGTGTCGGTAGAAGAGACCCAGTACTTC
CDR3aa: CASSQVVSVEETQYF

d_gene: TRBD1
v_gene: TRBV7-6
len: 17
abundance: NA
j_gene: TRBJ2-2
CDR3nt: TGTGCCAGCAGCTTATCCCCGGACAGGGTGTATACCGGGGAGCTGTTTTTT
CDR3aa: CASSLSPDRVYTGELFF

d_gene: NA
v_gene: TRBV12-3/TRBV12-4
len: 13
abundance: many
j_gene: TRBJ1-2
CDR3nt: TGTGCCAGCAGTTCTCCCACGGGTTATGGCTACACCTTC
CDR3aa: CASSSPTGYGYTF

d_gene: TRBD1
v_gene: TRBV2
len: 13
abundance: NA
j_gene: TRBJ1-2
CDR3nt: TGTGCCAGCAGTGGAGACCCTGGGACAGTCACTATCTTC
CDR3aa: CASSGDPGTVTIF

d_gene: NA
v_gene: TRBV28
len: 12
abundance: few
j_gene: TRBJ2-3
CDR3nt: TGTGCCAGCAGTTTAACCCGAGATACGCAGTATTTT
CDR3aa: CASSLTRDTQYF

d_gene: TRBD1
v_gene: TRBV29-1
len: 14
abundance: many
j_gene: TRBJ1-1
CDR3nt: TGCAGCGTTTCCCGGACAGGGGCAGACACTGAAGCTTTCTTT
CDR3aa: CSVSRTGADTEAFF

d_gene: NA
v_gene: TRBV20-1
len: 11
abundance: NA
j_gene: TRBJ1-1
CDR3nt: TGCAGTGCTATGTCATACACTGAAGCTTTCTTT
CDR3aa: CSAMSYTEAFF

d_gene: TRBD2
v_gene: TRBV12-3/TRBV12-4
len: 16
abundance: many
j_gene: TRBJ2-1
CDR3nt: TGTGCCAGCAGTCTCCTCGGGACTACTAACTCGAATGAGCAGTTCTTC
CDR3aa: CASSLLGTTNSNEQFF

d_gene: NA
v_gene: TRBV5-6
len: 14
abundance: NA
j_gene: TRBJ2-3
CDR3nt: TGTGCCAGCAGCTGGGGGAGCTTCACAGATACGCAGTATTTT
CDR3aa: CASSWGSFTDTQYF

d_gene: NA
v_gene: TRBV3-1
len: 16
abundance: NA
j_gene: TRBJ2-2
CDR3nt: TGTGCCAGCAGCCAAGTTCTCCCAGGGTACACCGGGGAGCTGTTTTTT
CDR3aa: CASSQVLPGYTGELFF

d_gene: NA
v_gene: TRBV6-5
len: 15
abundance: NA
j_gene: TRBJ2-2
CDR3nt: TGTGCCAGCAGTTCTTGGACAAGCTTCACCGGGGAGCTGTTTTTT
CDR3aa: CASSSWTSFTGELFF

d_gene: NA
v_gene: TRBV12-3/TRBV12-4
len: 14
abundance: NA
j_gene: TRBJ2-1
CDR3nt: TGTGCCAGCAGTTTTACCAGGGTAAGCAATGAGCAGTTCTTC
CDR3aa: CASSFTRVSNEQFF

d_gene: TRBD1
v_gene: TRBV4-2
len: 17
abundance: many
j_gene: TRBJ1-1
CDR3nt: TGTGCCAGCAGCCAAGAACGAGGGACAGGGGGTTATGGTGAAGCTTTCTTT
CDR3aa: CASSQERGTGGYGEAFF

d_gene: NA
v_gene: TRBV27
len: 15
abundance: NA
j_gene: TRBJ2-2
CDR3nt: TGTGCCAGCAGTTTATGGCAGGGGTACACCGGGGAGCTGTTTTTT
CDR3aa: CASSLWQGYTGELFF

d_gene: NA
v_gene: TRBV7-8
len: 14
abundance: NA
j_gene: TRBJ1-1
CDR3nt: TGTGCCAGCAGCTTTAAGCAAATGAACACTGAAGCTTTCTTT
CDR3aa: CASSFKQMNTEAFF

d_gene: NA
v_gene: TRBV4-1
len: 13
abundance: many
j_gene: TRBJ2-2
CDR3nt: TGCGCCAGCAGCCCCAAGGGAGGCGGGGAGCTGTTTTTT
CDR3aa: CASSPKGGGELFF

d_gene: NA
v_gene: TRBV2
len: 14
abundance: NA
j_gene: TRBJ2-1
CDR3nt: TGTGCCAGCAGTGAAGGGGGGCCGTGGGGGGAGCAGTTCTTC
CDR3aa: CASSEGGPWGEQFF

d_gene: NA
v_gene: TRBV7-9
len: 17
abundance: NA
j_gene: TRBJ2-1
CDR3nt: TGTGCCAGCAGCCCTAGGGGGACTTCCTTTTTTTACAATGAGCAGTTCTTC
CDR3aa: CASSPRGTSFFYNEQFF

d_gene: NA
v_gene: TRBV11-2
len: 18
abundance: few
j_gene: TRBJ2-3
CDR3nt: TGTGCCAGCAGCTTCCGGAGGGCAGGAACGTCTAGCACAGATACGCAGTATTTT
CDR3aa: CASSFRRAGTSSTDTQYF

d_gene: TRBD1
v_gene: TRBV12-3/TRBV12-4
len: 15
abundance: many
j_gene: TRBJ1-2
CDR3nt: TGTGCCAGCAGTCCCATGACAGGGGGAAACTATGGCTACACCTTC
CDR3aa: CASSPMTGGNYGYTF

d_gene: NA
v_gene: TRBV28
len: 14
abundance: NA
j_gene: TRBJ2-2
CDR3nt: TGTGCCAGCAGTTTTTTCACGAACACCGGGGAGCTGTTTTTT
CDR3aa: CASSFFTNTGELFF

d_gene: NA
v_gene: TRBV7-9
len: 12
abundance: many
j_gene: TRBJ2-7
CDR3nt: TGTGCCAGCAGCTTAGGGGTCTACGAGCAGTACTTC
CDR3aa: CASSLGVYEQYF

d_gene: TRBD1
v_gene: TRBV20-1
len: 15
abundance: few
j_gene: TRBJ2-3
CDR3nt: TGCAGTGCTAGAGGACAGGGATGGAGCACAGATACGCAGTATTTT
CDR3aa: CSARGQGWSTDTQYF

d_gene: NA
v_gene: TRBV24-1
len: 13
abundance: NA
j_gene: TRBJ2-7
CDR3nt: TGTGCCACCAGTGAGGGTCCTTCCTACGAGCAGTACTTC
CDR3aa: CATSEGPSYEQYF